This TCR beta chain was sequenced for a study of identical twins. This clonotype has only a few counts. Its cognate antigen is unknown. TCRdb re-derived calls from the 5' RACE reads in MiXCR, one entry per CDR3 protein. The repertoire holds some 320,000 distinct CDR3 sequences, around an eighth seen once, with approximately 7.6% in the top ten. Germline assignment: CDR1 MNHNS and CDR2 SASEGT. V was clipped by 6 bases and J by 0 bases, with 21 bases between them. CDR3 length equals 18 residues. Study-level findings and limits: For out-of-frame beta sequences, excess twin sharing was weaker. There is a chance that invariant MAIT and iNKT cells partially muddied zero-insertion analyses. Conclusions relied on cross-sectional statistical analysis, not following the same donors.

These data are also associated with another study on yellow fever vaccine responses in identical twins. That publication notes: Reportedly, the response of twins' T cells to the vaccine seemed partly convergent, partly personalized.

The sample was CD8+ T cells sorted from blood. This sequence originates from a woman aged 18-29 years in good health. This chain connects TRBV6-1 to TRBJ2-1; tentatively, D is TRBD1 (6 bases). The CDR3 DNA sequence: TGTGCCAGCAGAAGTACCACGACAGGCCCCAGCTCCTACAATGAGCAGTTCTTC. It specifies CASRSTTTGPSSYNEQFF.